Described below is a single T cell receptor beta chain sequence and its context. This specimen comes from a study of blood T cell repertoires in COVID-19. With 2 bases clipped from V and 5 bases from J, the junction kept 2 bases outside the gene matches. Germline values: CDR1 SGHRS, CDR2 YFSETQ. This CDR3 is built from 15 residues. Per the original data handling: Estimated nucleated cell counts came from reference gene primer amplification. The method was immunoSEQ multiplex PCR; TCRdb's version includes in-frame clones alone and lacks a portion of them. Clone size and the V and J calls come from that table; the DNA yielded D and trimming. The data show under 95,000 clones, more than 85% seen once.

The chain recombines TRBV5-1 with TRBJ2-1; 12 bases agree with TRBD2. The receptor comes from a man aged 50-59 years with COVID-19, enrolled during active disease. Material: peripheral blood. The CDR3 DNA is TGCGCCAGCAGCTTAGGACTAGCGGGACACAATGAGCAGTTCTTC. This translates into CASSLGLAGHNEQFF. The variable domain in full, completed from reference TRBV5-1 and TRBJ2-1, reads KAGVTQTPRYLIKTRGQQVTLSCSPISGHRSVSWYQQTPGQGLQFLFEYFSETQRNKGNFPGRFSGRQFSNSRSEMNVSTLELGDSALYLCASSLGLAGHNEQFFGPGTRLTVL.